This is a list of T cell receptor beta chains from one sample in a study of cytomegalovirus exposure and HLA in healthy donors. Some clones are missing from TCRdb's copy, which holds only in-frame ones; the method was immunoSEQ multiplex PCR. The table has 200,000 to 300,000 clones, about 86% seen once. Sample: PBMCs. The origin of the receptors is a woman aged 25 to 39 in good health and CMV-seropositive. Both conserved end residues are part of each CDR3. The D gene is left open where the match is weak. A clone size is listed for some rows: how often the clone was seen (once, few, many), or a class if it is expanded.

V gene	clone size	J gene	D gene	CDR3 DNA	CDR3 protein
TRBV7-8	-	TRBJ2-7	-	TGTGCCAGCAGCTCGTACTACGAGCAGTACTTC	CASSSYYEQYF
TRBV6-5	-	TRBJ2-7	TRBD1	TGTGCCGCTCGAAGGGGGCCCGACTACGAGCAGTACTTC	CAARRGPDYEQYF
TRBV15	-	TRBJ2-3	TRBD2	TGTGCCACCAGCAAACCGGGACTAGCGGATTTCACAGATACGCAGTATTTT	CATSKPGLADFTDTQYF
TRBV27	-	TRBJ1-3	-	TGTGCCAGCAGGTCCGAACTCTCTGGAAACACCATATATTTT	CASRSELSGNTIYF
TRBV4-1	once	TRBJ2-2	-	TGCGCCAGCAGCCAAGTTCCGGCTAGCGAATATCACACCGGGGAGCTGTTTTTT	CASSQVPASEYHTGELFF
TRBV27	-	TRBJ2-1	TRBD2	TGTGCCAGCAGTTCATCTAGCGGGGCGCGTTTGGGGCAGTTCTTC	CASSSSSGARLGQFF
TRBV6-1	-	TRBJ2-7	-	TGTGCCAGCAGTGAAGTTGCGGATTCCTACGAGCAGTACTTC	CASSEVADSYEQYF
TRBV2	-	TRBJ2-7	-	TGTGCCAGCAGTATAACCTACGAGCAGTACTTC	CASSITYEQYF
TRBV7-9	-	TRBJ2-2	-	TGTGCCAGCAGCGAAACAGGGGGGGACACCGGGGAGCTGTTTTTT	CASSETGGDTGELFF
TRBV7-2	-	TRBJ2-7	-	TGTGCCAGCAGCTTAGGGTGGGGCCACGAGCAGTACTTC	CASSLGWGHEQYF
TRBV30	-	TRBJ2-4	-	TGTGCCTGGAGTGCCCCCGGGGGGCTAAAAAACATTCAGTACTTC	CAWSAPGGLKNIQYF
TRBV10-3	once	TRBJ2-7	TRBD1	TGTGCCATCAGTGAGATTGGGGACAGCTACGAGCAGTACTTC	CAISEIGDSYEQYF
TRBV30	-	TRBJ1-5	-	TGTGCCTGGAGTACCAGGGAAGATCAGCCCCAGCATTTT	CAWSTREDQPQHF
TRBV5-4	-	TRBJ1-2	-	TGTGCCAGCAGCCCAGACAGTTATGGCTACACCTTC	CASSPDSYGYTF
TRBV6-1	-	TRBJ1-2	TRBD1	TGTGCCAGCAGTGAAACAGGGGCCGGGTATGGCTACACCTTC	CASSETGAGYGYTF
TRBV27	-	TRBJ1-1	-	TGTGCCAGCAGTTTAGGCGGCGGTTCGAACACTGAAGCTTTCTTT	CASSLGGGSNTEAFF
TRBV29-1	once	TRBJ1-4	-	TGCAGCGTTGAGGGACCGGGAGGCGAAAAACTGTTTTTT	CSVEGPGGEKLFF
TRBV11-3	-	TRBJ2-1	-	TGTGCCAGCAGCTTCCGGGGGGAGCAGTTCTTC	CASSFRGEQFF
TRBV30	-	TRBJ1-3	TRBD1	TGTGCCTGGAGCGCCAGGGGGTTATACACCATATATTTT	CAWSARGLYTIYF
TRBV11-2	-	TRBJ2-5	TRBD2	TGTGCCAGCAGCGAACGGACTAGCGGGAGGATAGAGACCCAGTACTTC	CASSERTSGRIETQYF
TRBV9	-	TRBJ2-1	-	TGTGCCAGCAGCGGGCCGGGACTTGAGCAGTTCTTC	CASSGPGLEQFF
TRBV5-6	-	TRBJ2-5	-	TGTGCCAGCAGCTTGAGCCTTTTACAAGAGACCCAGTACTTC	CASSLSLLQETQYF